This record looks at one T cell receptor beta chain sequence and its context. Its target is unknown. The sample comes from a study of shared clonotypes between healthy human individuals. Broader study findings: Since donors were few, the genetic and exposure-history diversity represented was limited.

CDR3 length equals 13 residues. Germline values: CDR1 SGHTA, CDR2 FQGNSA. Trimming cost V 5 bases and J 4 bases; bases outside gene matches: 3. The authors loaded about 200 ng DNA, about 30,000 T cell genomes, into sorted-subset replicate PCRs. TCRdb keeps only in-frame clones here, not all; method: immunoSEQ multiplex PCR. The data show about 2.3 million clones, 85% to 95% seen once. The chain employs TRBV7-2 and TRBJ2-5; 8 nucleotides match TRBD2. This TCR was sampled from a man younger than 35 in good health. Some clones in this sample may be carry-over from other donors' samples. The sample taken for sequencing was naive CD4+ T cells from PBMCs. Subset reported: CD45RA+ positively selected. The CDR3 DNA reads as TGTGCCAGCAGCCGGACTAGCCTAGAGACCCAGTACTTC. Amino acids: CASSRTSLETQYF.